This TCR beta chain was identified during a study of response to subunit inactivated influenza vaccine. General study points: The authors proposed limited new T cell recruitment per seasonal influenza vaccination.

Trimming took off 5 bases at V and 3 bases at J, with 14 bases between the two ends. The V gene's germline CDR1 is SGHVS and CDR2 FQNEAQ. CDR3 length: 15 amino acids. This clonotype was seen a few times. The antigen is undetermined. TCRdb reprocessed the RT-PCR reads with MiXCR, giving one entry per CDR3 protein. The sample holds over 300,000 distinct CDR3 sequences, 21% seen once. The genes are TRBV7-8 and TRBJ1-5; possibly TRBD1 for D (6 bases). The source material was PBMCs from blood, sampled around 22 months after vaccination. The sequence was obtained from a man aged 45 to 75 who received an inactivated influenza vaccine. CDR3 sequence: CASSPFEGDNQPQHF. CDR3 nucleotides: TGTGCCAGCAGCCCCTTTGAGGGGGACAATCAGCCCCAGCATTTT.